The T cell receptor (beta chain) described here comes from a study of T-cell reconstitution after alpha-beta-depleted transplantation in children. This sample's TCRbeta library carried unique molecular identifier barcodes. Each CDR3 protein is one row after TCRdb ran MiXCR on the PCR reads. This sample has fewer than 350,000 distinct CDR3 sequences, with around a tenth found just once. This clonotype was seen ten or more times. This CDR3 has 15 residues. Germline CDR1 reads SGDLS; CDR2 reads YYNGEE. V shed 0 bases, J shed 5 bases, and the junction held 4 bases outside the gene matches. The receptor was isolated from a male patient between 2 and 15 years old who had a stem cell transplant for chronic granulomatous disease, so the T cells may come from the graft donor. The sample in question was peripheral blood, obtained 180 days after TCRalphabeta/CD19-depleted stem cell transplant. The chain employs TRBV9 and TRBJ1-5, with 8 bases that match TRBD1. For the CDR3, the DNA is TGTGCCAGCAGCGTAGACGCAGGGGGCTATCAGCCCCAGCATTTT. Residues: CASSVDAGGYQPQHF.